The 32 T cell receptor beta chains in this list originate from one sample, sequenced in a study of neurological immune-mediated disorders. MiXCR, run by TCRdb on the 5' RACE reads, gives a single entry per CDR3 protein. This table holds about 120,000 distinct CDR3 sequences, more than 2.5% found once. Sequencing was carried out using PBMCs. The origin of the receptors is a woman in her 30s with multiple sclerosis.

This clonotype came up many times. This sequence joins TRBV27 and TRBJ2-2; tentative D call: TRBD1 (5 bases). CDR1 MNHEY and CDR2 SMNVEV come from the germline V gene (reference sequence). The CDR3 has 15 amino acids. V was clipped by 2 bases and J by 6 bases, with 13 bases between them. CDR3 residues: CASSLGAGLPGELFF. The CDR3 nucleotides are TGTGCCAGCAGTTTAGGGGCAGGGCTGCCCGGGGAGCTGTTTTTT.

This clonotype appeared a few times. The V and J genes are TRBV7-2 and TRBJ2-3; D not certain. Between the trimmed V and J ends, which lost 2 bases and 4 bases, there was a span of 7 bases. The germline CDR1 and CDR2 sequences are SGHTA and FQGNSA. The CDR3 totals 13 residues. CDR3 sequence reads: CASSLIPPDTQYF. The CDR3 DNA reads TGTGCCAGCAGCTTAATTCCGCCAGATACGCAGTATTTT. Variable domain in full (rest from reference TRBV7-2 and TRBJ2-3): GAGVSQSPSNKVTEKGKDVELRCDPISGHTALYWYRQSLGQGLEFLIYFQGNSAPDKSGLPSDRFSAERTGGSVSTLTIQRTQQEDSAVYLCASSLIPPDTQYFGPGTRLTVL.

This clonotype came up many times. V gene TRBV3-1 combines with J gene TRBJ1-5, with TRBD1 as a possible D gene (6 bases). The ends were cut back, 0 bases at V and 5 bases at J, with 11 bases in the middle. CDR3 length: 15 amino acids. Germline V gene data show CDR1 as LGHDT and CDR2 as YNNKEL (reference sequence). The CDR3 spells CASSQDPGAYQPQHF. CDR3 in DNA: TGTGCCAGCAGCCAAGACCCAGGGGCGTATCAGCCCCAGCATTTT. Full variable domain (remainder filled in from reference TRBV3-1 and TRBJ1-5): DTAVSQTPKYLVTQMGNDKSIKCEQNLGHDTMYWYKQDSKKFLKIMFSYNNKELIINETVPNRFSPKSPDKAHLNLHINSLELGDSAVYFCASSQDPGAYQPQHFGDGTRLSIL.

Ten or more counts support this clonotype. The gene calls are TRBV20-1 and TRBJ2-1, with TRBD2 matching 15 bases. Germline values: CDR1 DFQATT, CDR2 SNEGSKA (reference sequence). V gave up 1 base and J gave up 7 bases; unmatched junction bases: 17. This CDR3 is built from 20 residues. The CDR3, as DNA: TGCAGTGCTAGAGGCGGCGGGACACGAGGGGGACTAGCGGGAGGTAATGAGCAGTTCTTC. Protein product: CSARGGGTRGGLAGGNEQFF.

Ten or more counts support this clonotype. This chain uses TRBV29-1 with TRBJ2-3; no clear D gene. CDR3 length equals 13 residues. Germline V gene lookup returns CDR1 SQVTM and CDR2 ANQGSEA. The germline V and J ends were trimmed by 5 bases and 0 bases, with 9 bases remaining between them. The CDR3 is CSVLSLSTDTQYF. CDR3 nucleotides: TGCAGCGTTTTATCACTTAGCACAGATACGCAGTATTTT.

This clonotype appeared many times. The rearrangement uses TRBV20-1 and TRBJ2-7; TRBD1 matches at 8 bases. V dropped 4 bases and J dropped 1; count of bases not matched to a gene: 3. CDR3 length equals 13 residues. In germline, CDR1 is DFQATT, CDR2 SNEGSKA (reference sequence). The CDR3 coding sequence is TGCAGTGCTATTCACAGGGGGTCCTACGAGCAGTACTTC. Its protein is CSAIHRGSYEQYF.

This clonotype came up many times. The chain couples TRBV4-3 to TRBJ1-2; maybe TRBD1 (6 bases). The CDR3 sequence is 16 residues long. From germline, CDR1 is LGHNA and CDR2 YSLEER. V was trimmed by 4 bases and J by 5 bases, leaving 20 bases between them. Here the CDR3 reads CASSLERLTGRYGYTF. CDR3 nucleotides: TGCGCCAGCAGCCTAGAACGCCTAACAGGGAGGTATGGCTACACCTTC.

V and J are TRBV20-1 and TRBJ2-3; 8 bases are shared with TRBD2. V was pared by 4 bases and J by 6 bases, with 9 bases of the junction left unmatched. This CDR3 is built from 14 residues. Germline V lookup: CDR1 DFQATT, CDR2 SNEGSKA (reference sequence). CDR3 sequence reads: CSANSGEGLDTQYF. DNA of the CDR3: TGCAGTGCTAATAGCGGGGAAGGGCTGGATACGCAGTATTTT.

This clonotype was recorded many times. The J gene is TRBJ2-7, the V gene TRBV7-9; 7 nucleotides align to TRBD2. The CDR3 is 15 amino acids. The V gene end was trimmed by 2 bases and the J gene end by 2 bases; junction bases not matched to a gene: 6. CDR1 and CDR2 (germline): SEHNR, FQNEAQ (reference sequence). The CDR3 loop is CASSLTSSGPYEQYF. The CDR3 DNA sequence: TGTGCCAGCAGCTTAACGTCTAGCGGACCCTACGAGCAGTACTTC.

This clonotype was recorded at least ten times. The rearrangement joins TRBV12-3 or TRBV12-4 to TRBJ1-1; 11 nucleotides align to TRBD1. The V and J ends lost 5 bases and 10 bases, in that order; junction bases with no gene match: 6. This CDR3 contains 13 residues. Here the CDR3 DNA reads TGTGCCAGCAGTGCCGGACAGGGGGCATCAGCTTTCTTT. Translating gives CASSAGQGASAFF.

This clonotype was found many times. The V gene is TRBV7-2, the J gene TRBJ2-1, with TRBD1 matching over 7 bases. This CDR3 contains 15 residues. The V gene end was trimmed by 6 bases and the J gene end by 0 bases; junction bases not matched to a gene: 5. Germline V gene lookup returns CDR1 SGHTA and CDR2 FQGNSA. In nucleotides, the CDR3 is TGTGCCAGCAGAAAGGACAGGTCCTCCTACAATGAGCAGTTCTTC. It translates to CASRKDRSSYNEQFF.

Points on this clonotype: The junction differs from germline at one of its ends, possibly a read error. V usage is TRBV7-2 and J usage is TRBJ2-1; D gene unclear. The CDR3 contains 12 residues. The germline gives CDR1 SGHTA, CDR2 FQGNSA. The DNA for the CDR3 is TGTGCCAACAGCTTAGAAGGAGTTGAGCAGTTCTTC. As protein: CANSLEGVEQFF.

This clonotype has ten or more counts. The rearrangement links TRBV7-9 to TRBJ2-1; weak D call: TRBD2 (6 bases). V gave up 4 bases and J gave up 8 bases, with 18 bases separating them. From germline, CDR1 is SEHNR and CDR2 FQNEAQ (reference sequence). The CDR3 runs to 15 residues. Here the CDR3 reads CASSSQVGGQDEQFF. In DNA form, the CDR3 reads TGTGCCAGCAGCTCTCAGGTGGGGGGTCAGGATGAGCAGTTCTTC. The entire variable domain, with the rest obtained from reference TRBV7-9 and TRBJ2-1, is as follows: DTGVSQNPRHKITKRGQNVTFRCDPISEHNRLYWYRQTLGQGPEFLTYFQNEAQLEKSRLLSDRFSAERPKGSFSTLEIQRTEQGDSAMYLCASSSQVGGQDEQFFGPGTRLTVL.

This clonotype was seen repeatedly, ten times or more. CDR3 nucleotides: TGTGCCAGCCAGCGCCGGGGGGGTACTGAAGCTTTCTTT. Residues: CASQRRGGTEAFF. The chain is built from TRBV5-6 and TRBJ1-1; weak D call: TRBD1 (5 bases). The CDR3 has 13 amino acids. Trimming took off 7 bases at V and 5 bases at J, with 15 bases between the two ends. Germline loops: CDR1 SGHDT, CDR2 YYEEEE.

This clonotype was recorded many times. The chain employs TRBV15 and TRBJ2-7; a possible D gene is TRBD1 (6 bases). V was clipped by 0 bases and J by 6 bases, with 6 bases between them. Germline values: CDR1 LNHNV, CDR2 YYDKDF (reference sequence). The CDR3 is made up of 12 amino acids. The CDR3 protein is CATSREGGEQYF. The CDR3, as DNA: TGTGCCACCAGCAGAGAAGGGGGCGAGCAGTACTTC.

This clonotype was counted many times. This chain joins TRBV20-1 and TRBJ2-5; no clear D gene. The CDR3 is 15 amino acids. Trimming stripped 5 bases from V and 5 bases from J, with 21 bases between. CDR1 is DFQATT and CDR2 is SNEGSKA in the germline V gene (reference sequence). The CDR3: CSAVLLSPGEETQYF. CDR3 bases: TGCAGTGCTGTATTACTTTCTCCCGGCGAGGAGACCCAGTACTTC.

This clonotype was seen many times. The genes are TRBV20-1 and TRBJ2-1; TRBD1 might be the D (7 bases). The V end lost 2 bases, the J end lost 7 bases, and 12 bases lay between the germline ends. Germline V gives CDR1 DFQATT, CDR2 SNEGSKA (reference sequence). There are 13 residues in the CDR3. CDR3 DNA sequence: TGCAGTGCTAGACAGGGGGGATGGAATGAGCAGTTCTTC. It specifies CSARQGGWNEQFF.

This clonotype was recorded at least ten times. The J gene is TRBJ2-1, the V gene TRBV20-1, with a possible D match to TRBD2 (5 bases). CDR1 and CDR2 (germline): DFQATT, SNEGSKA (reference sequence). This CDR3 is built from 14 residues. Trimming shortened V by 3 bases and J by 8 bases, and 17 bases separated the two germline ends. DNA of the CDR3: TGCAGTGCTAGGAGGTTGGCTAGCTGGGATGAGCAGTTCTTC. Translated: CSARRLASWDEQFF.

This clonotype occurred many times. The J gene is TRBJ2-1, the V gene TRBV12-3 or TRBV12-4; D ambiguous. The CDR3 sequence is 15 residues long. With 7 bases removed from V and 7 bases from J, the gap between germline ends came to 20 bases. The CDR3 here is CASTYRFAVGNEQFF. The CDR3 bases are TGTGCCAGCACCTACCGCTTCGCGGTCGGAAATGAGCAGTTCTTC.

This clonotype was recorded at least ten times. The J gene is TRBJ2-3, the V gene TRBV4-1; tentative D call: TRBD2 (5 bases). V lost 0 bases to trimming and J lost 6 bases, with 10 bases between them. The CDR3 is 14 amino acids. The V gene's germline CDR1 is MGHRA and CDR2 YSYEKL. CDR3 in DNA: TGCGCCAGCAGCCAAGAGGGAGAATGGGATACGCAGTATTTT. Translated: CASSQEGEWDTQYF.

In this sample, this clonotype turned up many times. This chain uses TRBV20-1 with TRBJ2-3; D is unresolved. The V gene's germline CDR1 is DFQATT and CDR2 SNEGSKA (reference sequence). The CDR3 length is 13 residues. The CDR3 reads CAPISGRTDTQYF. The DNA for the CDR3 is TGCGCTCCCATTTCTGGCCGCACAGATACGCAGTATTTT.

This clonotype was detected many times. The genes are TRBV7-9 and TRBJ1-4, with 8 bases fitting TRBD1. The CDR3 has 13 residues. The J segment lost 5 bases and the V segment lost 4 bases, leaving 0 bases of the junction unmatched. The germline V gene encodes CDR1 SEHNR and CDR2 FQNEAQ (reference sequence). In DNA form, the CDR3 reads TGTGCCAGCAGCTGGGACAGGAATGAAAAACTGTTTTTT. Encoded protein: CASSWDRNEKLFF. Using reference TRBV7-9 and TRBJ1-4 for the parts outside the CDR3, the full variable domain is DTGVSQNPRHKITKRGQNVTFRCDPISEHNRLYWYRQTLGQGPEFLTYFQNEAQLEKSRLLSDRFSAERPKGSFSTLEIQRTEQGDSAMYLCASSWDRNEKLFFGSGTQLSVL.

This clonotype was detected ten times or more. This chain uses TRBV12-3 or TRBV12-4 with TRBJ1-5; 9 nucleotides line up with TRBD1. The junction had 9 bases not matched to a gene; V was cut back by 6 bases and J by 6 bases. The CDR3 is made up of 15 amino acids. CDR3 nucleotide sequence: TGTGCCAGCAGCCTAACAGGGGGCGCGGGTCAGCCCCAGCATTTT. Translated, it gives CASSLTGGAGQPQHF.

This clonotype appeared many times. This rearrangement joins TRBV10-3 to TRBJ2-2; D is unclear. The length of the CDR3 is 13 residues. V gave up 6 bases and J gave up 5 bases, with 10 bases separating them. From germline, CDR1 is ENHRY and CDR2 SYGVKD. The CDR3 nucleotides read TGTGCCATCAGACGAGAGGAAACCGGGGAGCTGTTTTTT. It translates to CAIRREETGELFF.

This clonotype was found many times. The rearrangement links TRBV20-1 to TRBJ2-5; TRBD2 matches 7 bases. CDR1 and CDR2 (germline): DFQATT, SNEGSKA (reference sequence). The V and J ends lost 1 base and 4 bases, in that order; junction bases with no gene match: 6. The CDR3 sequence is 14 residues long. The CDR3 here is CSARVRGGPETQYF. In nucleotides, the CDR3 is TGCAGTGCTAGAGTGCGGGGAGGGCCAGAGACCCAGTACTTC.

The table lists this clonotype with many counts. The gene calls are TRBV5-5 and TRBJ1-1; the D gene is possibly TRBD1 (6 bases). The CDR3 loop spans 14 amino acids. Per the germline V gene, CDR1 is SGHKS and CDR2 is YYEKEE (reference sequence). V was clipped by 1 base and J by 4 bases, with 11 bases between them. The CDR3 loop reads CASSLNLRGTEAFF. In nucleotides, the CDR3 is TGTGCCAGCAGCTTGAACCTCAGGGGCACTGAAGCTTTCTTT.

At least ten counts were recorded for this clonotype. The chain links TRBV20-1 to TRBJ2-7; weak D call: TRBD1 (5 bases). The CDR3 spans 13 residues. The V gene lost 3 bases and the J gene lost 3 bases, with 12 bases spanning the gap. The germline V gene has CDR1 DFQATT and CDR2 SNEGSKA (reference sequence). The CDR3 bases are TGCAGTGCTAGCCCCATAAGGGGCTACGAGCAGTACTTC. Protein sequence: CSASPIRGYEQYF.

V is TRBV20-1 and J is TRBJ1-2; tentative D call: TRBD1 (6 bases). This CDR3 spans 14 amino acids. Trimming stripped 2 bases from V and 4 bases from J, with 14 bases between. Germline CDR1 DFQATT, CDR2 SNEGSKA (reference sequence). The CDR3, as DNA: TGCAGTGCTAGACTGGACAGAGACAGCTATGGCTACACCTTC. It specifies CSARLDRDSYGYTF.

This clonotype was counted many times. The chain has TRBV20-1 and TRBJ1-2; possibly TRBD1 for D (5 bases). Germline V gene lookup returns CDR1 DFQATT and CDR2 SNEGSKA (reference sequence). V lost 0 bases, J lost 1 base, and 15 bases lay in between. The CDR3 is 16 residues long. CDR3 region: CSARDLIRAGNYGYTF. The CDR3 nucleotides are TGCAGTGCTAGAGATCTAATCAGGGCGGGTAACTATGGCTACACCTTC.

The CDR3 is CASSTTRDGETQYF. For the CDR3, the DNA is TGTGCCAGCAGTACGACTAGAGACGGGGAGACCCAGTACTTC. This chain links TRBV28 with TRBJ2-5; D may be TRBD2 (6 bases). Trimming removed 5 bases at V and 5 bases at J, with 15 bases between. Germline V gene lookup returns CDR1 MDHEN and CDR2 SYDVKM. There are 14 residues in the CDR3.

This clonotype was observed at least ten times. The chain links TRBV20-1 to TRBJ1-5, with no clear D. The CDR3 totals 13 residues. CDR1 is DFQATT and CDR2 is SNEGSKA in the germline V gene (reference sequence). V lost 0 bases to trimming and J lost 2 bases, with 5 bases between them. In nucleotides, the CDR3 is TGCAGTGCTAGAGAGTTGGGCAATCAGCCCCAGCATTTT. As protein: CSARELGNQPQHF.

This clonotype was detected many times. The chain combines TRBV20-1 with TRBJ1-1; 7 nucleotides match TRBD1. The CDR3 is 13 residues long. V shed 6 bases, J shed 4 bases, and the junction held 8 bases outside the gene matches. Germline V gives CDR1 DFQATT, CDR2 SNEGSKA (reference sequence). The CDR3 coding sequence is TGCAGTGCCAATCGACAGGGTGGCACTGAAGCTTTCTTT. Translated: CSANRQGGTEAFF.